This TCR beta chain was observed in a study of shared clonotypes between healthy human individuals. Per the germline V gene, CDR1 is SQVTM and CDR2 is ANQGSEA. There are 13 residues in the CDR3. Between the trimmed V and J ends, which lost 3 bases and 2 bases, there was a span of 11 bases. Sequenced by immunoSEQ multiplex PCR; TCRdb stores in-frame clones only, minus some. The sample holds roughly 110,000 clones, about 71% seen once. The receptor was derived from a woman aged 30 to 39 in good health. This sequence joins TRBV29-1 and TRBJ2-7, with D maybe TRBD1 (6 bases). The sequencing sample was made of memory CD8+ T cells sorted from blood. Subset denoted: CD45RO+ cells pooled with CCR7-negative TemRA cells. As DNA, the CDR3 is TGCAGCGTTGAGACAGGTATCACCTACGAGCAGTACTTC. It translates to CSVETGITYEQYF.